A single T cell receptor beta chain is shown here with its context. The data belong to a study of graft-versus-host responses after intestinal transplantation. The overall study: Tacrolimus plus steroids were given to all recipients for roughly three years, preceded by anti-thymocyte globulin induction.

Produced via immunoSEQ multiplex PCR; TCRdb's table is partial and in-frame only. The profile covers 75,000 to 100,000 clones, with about nine tenths appearing a single time and more than 15% taken by the ten largest. Sequenced material: PBMCs, taken around 450 days after intestinal transplant. This clonotype was obtained from a human patient who received an intestinal transplant, so some T cells may come from the graft donor.

CDR3 DNA sequence: TGTGCCAGCCAAGCGACAGCCAGCAATCAGCCCCAGCATTTT. This codes for CASQATASNQPQHF. The chain has TRBV2 and TRBJ1-5; tentatively, D is TRBD1 (5 bases). Between the trimmed V and J ends, which lost 8 bases and 1 base, there was a span of 12 bases. This CDR3 has 14 residues. Germline lookup yields CDR1 SNHLY and CDR2 FYNNEI.